This T cell receptor beta chain was captured by sequencing in a study of human CD8 memory T cell subsets. The study, taken as a whole, reports: Sequencing in this study was performed exclusively on T cell receptor beta chains.

The authors made TCR beta libraries using UMI-labeled 5' RACE. From the 5' RACE reads, TCRdb lists one entry per CDR3 protein and no DNA. In all, the sample yields several thousand distinct CDR3 sequences. With regard to this clonotype: The antigen is unknown.

The length of the CDR3 is 15 residues. CDR1 MDHEN and CDR2 SYDVKM come from the germline V gene. It was from buffy coats of healthy donors that the PBMC came. By negative magnetic separation, total CD8+ T cells were enriched. Duplicate vials of around 140,000 sorted CD8+ T cells per subset supplied the RNA. The sequencing sample was made of CD8+ T cells from PBMCs. The chain uses TRBV28 and TRBJ1-4; TCRdb designates TRBD1, a call that cannot be tested without DNA. The receptor comes from a human donor in good health. The CDR3: CASGSIRGSNEKLFF.